The present entry profiles one TCR beta chain with its context. The data originate from a study of blood T cell repertoires in COVID-19. In the study overall: The United States, Italy and Spain were the sources of the acute and convalescent COVID-19 samples. T cells, B-cell-depleted T cells, or PBMCs provided the cDNA or gDNA that served as material.

Original analysis: The assay estimated nucleated cells by amplifying reference gene primers. Measured with immunoSEQ multiplex PCR; TCRdb has only the in-frame clones, and not every one. D and trimming were read from the DNA, whereas the V and J calls and clone size are those reported in that table. The data show around 260,000 clones, about 88% seen once. This CDR3 is built from 15 residues. V lost 3 bases to trimming and J lost 2 bases; unmatched junction nucleotides: 6. Germline V CDR1 and CDR2: MGHRA, YSYEKL. The origin of this receptor is a man aged 55 to 70 who had recovered from COVID-19. Sequencing was done on a sample of peripheral blood. The chain couples TRBV4-1 to TRBJ1-1; 7 nucleotides agree with TRBD1. CDR3 protein: CASSHIQGTNTEAFF. CDR3 DNA sequence: TGCGCCAGCAGCCATATACAGGGGACAAACACTGAAGCTTTCTTT.